This TCR beta chain is from a study of blood T cell repertoires in COVID-19. The overall study: Whether acute or convalescent, the COVID-19 samples came from the United States, Italy and Spain. Nucleic acid was either cDNA or gDNA, and it came from T cells, B-cell-depleted T cells, or PBMCs.

About this clone itself: This specimen includes other DNA sequences encoding the same CDR3.

The ends were cut back, 2 bases at V and 8 bases at J, with 12 bases in the middle. The germline V gene has CDR1 SGHDN and CDR2 FVKESK. CDR3 length equals 13 residues. Original data processing: Amplification with reference gene primers provided the estimates of nucleated cell counts. Method: immunoSEQ multiplex PCR; TCRdb's copy keeps in-frame clones and lacks some. The V and J calls and the clone size are those of that table, but D and trimming were determined from the DNA. The repertoire holds about 440,000 clones, with about 89% as singletons. The sample taken for sequencing was peripheral blood. The gene calls are TRBV14 and TRBJ1-2, with D maybe TRBD1 (6 bases). The TCR originated in a woman aged 25 to 45 with acute or convalescent COVID-19. The CDR3 nucleotides are TGTGCCAGCAGCCAAAGTCGGGGGGCAGGCTACACCTTC. Its translation is CASSQSRGAGYTF.